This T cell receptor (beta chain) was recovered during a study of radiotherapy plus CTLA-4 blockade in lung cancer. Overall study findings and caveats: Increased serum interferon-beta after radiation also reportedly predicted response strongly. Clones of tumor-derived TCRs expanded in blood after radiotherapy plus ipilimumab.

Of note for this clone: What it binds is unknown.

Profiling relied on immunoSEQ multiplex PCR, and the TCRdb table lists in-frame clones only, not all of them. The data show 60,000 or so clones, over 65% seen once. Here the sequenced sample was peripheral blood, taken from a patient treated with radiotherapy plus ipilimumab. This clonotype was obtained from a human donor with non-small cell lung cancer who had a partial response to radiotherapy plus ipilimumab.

The CDR3 bases are TGTGCCAGCAGTTCCACAGGGGGTGTCTACGAGCAGTACTTC. This encodes CASSSTGGVYEQYF. The J gene is TRBJ2-7, the V gene TRBV6-5; 8 bases are shared with TRBD1. Germline-derived CDR1 and CDR2 are MNHEY and SVGAGI. This CDR3 contains 14 residues. J was trimmed by 3 bases and V by 4 bases; bases with no gene match: 5.